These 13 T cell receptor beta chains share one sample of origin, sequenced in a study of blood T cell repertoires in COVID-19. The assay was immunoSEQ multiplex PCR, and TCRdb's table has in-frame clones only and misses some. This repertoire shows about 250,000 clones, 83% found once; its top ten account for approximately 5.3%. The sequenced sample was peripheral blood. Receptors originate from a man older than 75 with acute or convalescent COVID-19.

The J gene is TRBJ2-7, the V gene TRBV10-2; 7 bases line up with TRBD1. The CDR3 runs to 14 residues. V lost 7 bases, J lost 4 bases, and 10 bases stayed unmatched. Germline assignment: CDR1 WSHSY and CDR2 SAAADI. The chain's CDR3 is CASIAQDRLYEQYF. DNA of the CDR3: TGCGCCAGCATAGCCCAGGACAGGCTTTACGAGCAGTACTTC.

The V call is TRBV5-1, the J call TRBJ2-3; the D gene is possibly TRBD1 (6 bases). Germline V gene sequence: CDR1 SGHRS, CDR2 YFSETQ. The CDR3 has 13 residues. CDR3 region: CAAGDWATDTQYF. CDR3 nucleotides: TGCGCAGCAGGGGATTGGGCCACAGATACGCAGTATTTT.

The CDR3: CASSFKDSNNSPLHF. CDR3 sequence (DNA): TGTGCCAGCAGCTTCAAAGACAGCAATAATTCACCCCTCCACTTT. The rearrangement joins TRBV5-8 to TRBJ1-6, with D possibly matching TRBD1 (5 bases). This CDR3 is 15 amino acids long. Trimming cost V 2 bases and J 5 bases, with 11 bases left between them. CDR1 and CDR2 from the germline V gene are SGHTS and YDEGEE.

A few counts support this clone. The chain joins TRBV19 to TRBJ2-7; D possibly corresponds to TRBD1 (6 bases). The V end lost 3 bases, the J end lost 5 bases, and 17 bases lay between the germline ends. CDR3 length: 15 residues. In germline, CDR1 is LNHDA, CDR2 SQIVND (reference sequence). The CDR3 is CASSILGQSRDEQYF. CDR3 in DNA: TGTGCCAGTAGTATCCTCGGACAGTCCCGGGACGAGCAGTACTTC.

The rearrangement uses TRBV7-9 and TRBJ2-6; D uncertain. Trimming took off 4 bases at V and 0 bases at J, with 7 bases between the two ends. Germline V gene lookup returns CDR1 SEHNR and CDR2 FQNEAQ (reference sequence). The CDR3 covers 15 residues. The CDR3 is CASSSTSSGANVLTF. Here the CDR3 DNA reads TGTGCCAGCAGCTCCACGAGCTCTGGGGCCAACGTCCTGACTTTC.

CDR3 nucleotides: TGTGCCAGCAGCGCCGGACTGTCGAACACTGAAGCTTTCTTT. Translating gives CASSAGLSNTEAFF. The rearrangement uses TRBV9 and TRBJ1-1; the D is unclear. CDR3 size: 14 residues. The V end was cut by 3 bases, the J end by 1 base, with 10 bases between. Germline CDR1 reads SGDLS; CDR2 reads YYNGEE.

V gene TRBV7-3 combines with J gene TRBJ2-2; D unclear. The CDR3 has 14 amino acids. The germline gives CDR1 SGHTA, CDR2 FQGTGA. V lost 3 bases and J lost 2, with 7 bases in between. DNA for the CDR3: TGTGCCAGCAGCTTGAGGTCAAACACCGGGGAGCTGTTTTTT. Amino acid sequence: CASSLRSNTGELFF.

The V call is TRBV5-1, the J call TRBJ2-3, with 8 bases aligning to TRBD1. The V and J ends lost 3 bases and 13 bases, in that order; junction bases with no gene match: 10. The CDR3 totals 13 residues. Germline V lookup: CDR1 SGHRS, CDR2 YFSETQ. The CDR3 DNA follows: TGCGCCAGCAGCTCCGCTGATGGGACAGGCAAGTATTTT. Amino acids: CASSSADGTGKYF.

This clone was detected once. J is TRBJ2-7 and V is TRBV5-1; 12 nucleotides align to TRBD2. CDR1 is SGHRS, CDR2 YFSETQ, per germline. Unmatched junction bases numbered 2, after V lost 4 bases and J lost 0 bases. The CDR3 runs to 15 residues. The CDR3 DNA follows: TGCGCCAGCAGCCAGGGACTAGCGGGCTCCTACGAGCAGTACTTC. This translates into CASSQGLAGSYEQYF.

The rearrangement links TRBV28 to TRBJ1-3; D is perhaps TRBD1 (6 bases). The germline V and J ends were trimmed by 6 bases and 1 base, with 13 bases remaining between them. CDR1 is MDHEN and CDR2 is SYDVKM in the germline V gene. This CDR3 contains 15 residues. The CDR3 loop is CASSLQGPSGNTIYF. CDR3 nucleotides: TGTGCCAGCAGCCTACAGGGTCCTTCTGGAAACACCATATATTTT.

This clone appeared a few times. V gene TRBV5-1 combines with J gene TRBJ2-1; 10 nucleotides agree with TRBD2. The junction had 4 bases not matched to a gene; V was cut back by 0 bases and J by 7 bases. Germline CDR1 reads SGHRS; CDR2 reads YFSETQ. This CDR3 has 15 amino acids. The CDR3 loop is CASSLVAGGTNEQFF. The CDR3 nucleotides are TGCGCCAGCAGCTTGGTAGCGGGGGGTACAAATGAGCAGTTCTTC.

CDR3 in DNA: TGTGCCAGCAGCGGACAACTAGCGGGAGTGGAGGAGCAGTACTTC. Amino acids: CASSGQLAGVEEQYF. The chain carries TRBV5-4 and TRBJ2-7, with 11 bases aligning to TRBD2. CDR3 length: 15 amino acids. V dropped 4 bases and J dropped 7; count of bases not matched to a gene: 10. Germline loops: CDR1 SGHNT, CDR2 YYREEE (reference sequence).

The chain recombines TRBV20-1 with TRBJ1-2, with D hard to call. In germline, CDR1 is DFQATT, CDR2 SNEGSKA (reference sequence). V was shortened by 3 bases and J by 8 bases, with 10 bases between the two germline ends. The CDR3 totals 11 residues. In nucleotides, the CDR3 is TGCAGTGCTAGCCGGAACGGGGGCTACACCTTC. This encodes CSASRNGGYTF.